These 22 T cell receptor beta chains originate from one sample sequenced in a study of PD-1 blockade in mismatch repair-deficient tumors. Repertoires were generated with immunoSEQ multiplex PCR, while TCRdb's copy carries only in-frame clones and drops some. The profile shows approximately 80,000 clones, approximately 81% of them singletons. The sample consisted of peripheral blood, taken 44 weeks after starting pembrolizumab. All receptors derive from an adult with mismatch repair-deficient cancer.

The chain combines TRBV30 with TRBJ1-5; 10 bases are shared with TRBD1. Germline lookup yields CDR1 GTSNPN and CDR2 SVGIG (reference sequence). V trimming: 3 bases; J trimming: 9 bases; junction bases outside the gene matches: 8. The CDR3 runs to 14 residues. The CDR3 DNA is TGTGCCTGGAGCCCTGGACAGGGGGGGAGGCCCCAGCATTTT. Its translation: CAWSPGQGGRPQHF.

The chain carries TRBV5-1 and TRBJ1-1; D is unresolved. The CDR3 spans 13 residues. Looked up from germline, CDR1 is SGHRS and CDR2 is YFSETQ. V was pared by 2 bases and J by 1 base, with 6 bases between. CDR3: CASSFGKNTEAFF. The CDR3 nucleotides are TGCGCCAGCAGCTTCGGGAAGAACACTGAAGCTTTCTTT.

CDR3: CASSFGSNQPQHF. The CDR3 bases are TGTGCCAGCAGCTTTGGAAGCAATCAGCCCCAGCATTTT. This chain joins TRBV11-2 and TRBJ1-5, with unresolved D. CDR1 is SGHAT and CDR2 is FQNNGV in the germline V gene. The CDR3 has 13 amino acids. V lost 3 bases and J lost 1, with 4 bases in between. The full variable domain, in which reference TRBV11-2 and TRBJ1-5 provide the parts outside the CDR3, is EAGVAQSPRYKIIEKRQSVAFWCNPISGHATLYWYQQILGQGPKLLIQFQNNGVVDDSQLPKDRFSAERLKGVDSTLKIQPAKLEDSAVYLCASSFGSNQPQHFGDGTRLSIL.

This chain uses TRBV15 with TRBJ2-1; TRBD2 matches at 7 bases. With 5 bases clipped from V and 6 bases from J, the junction kept 4 bases outside the gene matches. Germline V gene sequence: CDR1 LNHNV, CDR2 YYDKDF (reference sequence). The CDR3 runs to 13 residues. The CDR3 region is CATSRSGFNEQFF. The CDR3 DNA follows: TGTGCCACCAGCCGTAGCGGGTTCAATGAGCAGTTCTTC.

The chain combines TRBV27 with TRBJ1-5; D is possibly TRBD1 (5 bases). V was pared by 7 bases and J by 3 bases, with 16 bases between. There are 15 residues in the CDR3. Germline V lookup: CDR1 MNHEY, CDR2 SMNVEV (reference sequence). CDR3 in DNA: TGTGCCAGCAATCCCTGGCGGGGGGACAATCAGCCCCAGCATTTT. Amino acid sequence: CASNPWRGDNQPQHF.

This chain connects TRBV19 to TRBJ1-5, with D possibly TRBD1 on 5 matching bases. V gave up 6 bases and J gave up 6 bases, with 18 bases separating them. The CDR3 spans 15 residues. Per the germline V gene, CDR1 is LNHDA and CDR2 is SQIVND (reference sequence). For the CDR3, the DNA is TGTGCCAGTAGCCCTGGGAGGGGAGAGGGTCAGCCCCAGCATTTT. This sequence encodes CASSPGRGEGQPQHF.

This clone was recorded at least ten times. The chain has TRBV10-3 and TRBJ1-5, with D possibly TRBD1 on 6 matching bases. Trimming removed 8 bases from V and 2 bases from J, with 16 bases in between. The CDR3 runs 15 residues. Germline lookup yields CDR1 ENHRY and CDR2 SYGVKD. As DNA, the CDR3 is TGTGCCATCTGGGGGGGCTCGGAAGGCAATCAGCCCCAGCATTTT. Translated: CAIWGGSEGNQPQHF.

This chain joins TRBV18 and TRBJ2-2; 12 bases agree with TRBD2. Germline V lookup: CDR1 KGHSH, CDR2 LQKENI. The junction had 0 bases not matched to a gene; V was cut back by 3 bases and J by 1 base. CDR3 size: 16 residues. CDR3 sequence reads: CASSPGLAGNTGELFF. The DNA of the CDR3 is TGTGCCAGCTCACCGGGACTAGCGGGGAACACCGGGGAGCTGTTTTTT.

The V and J genes are TRBV14 and TRBJ1-4; tentatively, D is TRBD1 (5 bases). V lost 4 bases, J lost 3 bases, and 12 bases lay in between. Germline assignment: CDR1 SGHDN and CDR2 FVKESK. The CDR3 runs to 15 residues. CDR3 residues: CASSRGVAANEKLFF. The DNA of the CDR3 is TGTGCCAGCAGCCGAGGGGTGGCGGCTAATGAAAAACTGTTTTTT.

The chain joins TRBV5-4 to TRBJ2-5; 11 nucleotides align to TRBD2. The CDR3 sequence is 18 residues long. The V segment lost 3 bases and the J segment 4 bases; nucleotides outside the gene matches: 14. Germline values: CDR1 SGHNT, CDR2 YYREEE (reference sequence). Here the CDR3 DNA reads TGTGCCAGCAGCTCAATAGGCGGGATTGGACTAGCGGGAGAGACCCAGTACTTC. This gives the protein CASSSIGGIGLAGETQYF.

This chain uses TRBV25-1 with TRBJ2-7, with 13 bases matching TRBD2. This CDR3 is built from 15 residues. The germline V gene has CDR1 MGHDK and CDR2 SYGVNS. Trimming cost V 5 bases and J 5 bases; bases outside gene matches: 6. Here the CDR3 reads CASSSGTSGIHEQYF. The DNA of the CDR3 is TGTGCCAGCAGTTCCGGGACTAGCGGGATTCACGAGCAGTACTTC.

The rearrangement uses TRBV23-1 and TRBJ1-1; 8 bases are a match to TRBD1. TRBV23-1 is labeled an ORF, and its function is uncertain. The CDR3 has 14 amino acids. V gave up 7 bases and J gave up 3 bases; unmatched junction bases: 7. In nucleotides, the CDR3 is TGCGCCAGCACCCTGGACAGGGTGGACACTGAAGCTTTCTTT. It encodes CASTLDRVDTEAFF.

The V and J genes are TRBV6-5 and TRBJ1-1; D unclear. In germline, CDR1 is MNHEY, CDR2 SVGAGI. CDR3 length: 14 residues. The V gene lost 10 bases and the J gene lost 4 bases, with 19 bases spanning the gap. The chain's CDR3 is CATQPDVWSTEAFF. CDR3 nucleotide sequence: TGTGCCACCCAACCGGACGTTTGGAGCACTGAAGCTTTCTTT.

The V call is TRBV11-2, the J call TRBJ2-1; TRBD2 matches 9 bases. Germline values: CDR1 SGHAT, CDR2 FQNNGV. The CDR3 runs 15 residues. Trimming at V came to 5 bases and at J to 0 bases, leaving 2 bases not matched to a gene. The CDR3 sequence is CASSATSGSYNEQFF. The DNA of the CDR3 is TGTGCCAGCAGCGCGACTAGCGGCTCCTACAATGAGCAGTTCTTC.

The chain carries TRBV7-2 and TRBJ2-2; 9 bases line up with TRBD2. The CDR3 is made up of 15 amino acids. V gave up 5 bases and J gave up 4 bases; unmatched junction bases: 5. CDR1 and CDR2 (germline): SGHTA, FQGNSA. The DNA for the CDR3 is TGTGCCAGCAGCCGACTAGCGGCATCCACCGGGGAGCTGTTTTTT. Residues: CASSRLAASTGELFF.

The chain's CDR3 is CSVGMTVYEQYF. The CDR3 DNA sequence: TGCAGCGTTGGAATGACTGTCTACGAGCAGTACTTC. The chain carries TRBV29-1 and TRBJ2-7; no firm D call. The CDR3 is 12 residues long. Germline-derived CDR1 and CDR2 are SQVTM and ANQGSEA. With 4 bases removed from V and 3 bases from J, the gap between germline ends came to 10 bases.

The chain has TRBV7-3 and TRBJ2-2, with TRBD2 matching over 9 bases. Per germline, CDR1 SGHTA and CDR2 FQGTGA. Germline trimming cut 2 bases from V and 5 bases from J; bases unmatched to any gene: 3. This CDR3 is 15 amino acids long. The CDR3 loop is CASSLAGGRTGELFF. In DNA, the CDR3 is TGTGCCAGCAGCTTAGCGGGAGGGAGGACCGGGGAGCTGTTTTTT.

The V gene is TRBV2, the J gene TRBJ1-1, with D unresolved. The CDR3 totals 11 residues. Germline CDR1 is SNHLY and CDR2 is FYNNEI. V was cut by 10 bases and J by 3 bases, with 9 bases left in between. The CDR3 is CANTADTEAFF. CDR3 in DNA: TGTGCCAACACCGCGGACACTGAAGCTTTCTTT.

This clone has more than one count but fewer than ten. The chain recombines TRBV15 with TRBJ1-3; D unresolved. V lost 3 bases to trimming and J lost 8 bases, with 14 bases between them. Per germline, CDR1 LNHNV and CDR2 YYDKDF (reference sequence). The CDR3 spans 14 residues. CDR3: CATSSDEGWDTIYF. The CDR3 DNA reads as TGTGCCACCAGCAGTGACGAGGGATGGGACACCATATATTTT. The full variable domain, rest sourced from reference TRBV15 and TRBJ1-3, is DAMVIQNPRYQVTQFGKPVTLSCSQTLNHNVMYWYQQKSSQAPKLLFHYYDKDFNNEADTPDNFQSRRPNTSFCFLDIRSPGLGDTAMYLCATSSDEGWDTIYFGEGSWLTVV.

V usage is TRBV5-4 and J usage is TRBJ2-3; 8 bases align to TRBD1. The CDR3 has 18 residues. Germline assignment: CDR1 SGHNT and CDR2 YYREEE (reference sequence). J lost 3 bases, V lost 4 bases, and 16 bases had no gene match. CDR3: CASSPPGHNRGLTDTQYF. CDR3 DNA: TGTGCCAGCAGCCCGCCGGGACACAACAGGGGGTTGACAGATACGCAGTATTTT.

The chain joins TRBV11-2 to TRBJ2-3; D assignment may be TRBD1 or TRBD2 (7 bases each). In germline, CDR1 is SGHAT, CDR2 FQNNGV. This CDR3 comprises 16 residues. Trimming took 0 bases from V and 5 from J, leaving 15 bases between them. The CDR3 region has the DNA TGTGCCAGCAGCTTAGAGGGGAGGGGGCGAAAAGATACGCAGTATTTT. Its protein product is CASSLEGRGRKDTQYF.

This clone showed up just a few times. Other DNA sequences in this specimen translate into the identical CDR3. This chain connects TRBV10-2 to TRBJ1-5; maybe TRBD1 (5 bases). V lost 3 bases to trimming and J lost 4 bases, with 7 bases between them. Germline V gene lookup returns CDR1 WSHSY and CDR2 SAAADI. The CDR3 runs 13 residues. The CDR3, as DNA: TGCGCCAGCAGTGATGGGGGGAATCAGCCCCAGCATTTT. Encoded protein: CASSDGGNQPQHF.